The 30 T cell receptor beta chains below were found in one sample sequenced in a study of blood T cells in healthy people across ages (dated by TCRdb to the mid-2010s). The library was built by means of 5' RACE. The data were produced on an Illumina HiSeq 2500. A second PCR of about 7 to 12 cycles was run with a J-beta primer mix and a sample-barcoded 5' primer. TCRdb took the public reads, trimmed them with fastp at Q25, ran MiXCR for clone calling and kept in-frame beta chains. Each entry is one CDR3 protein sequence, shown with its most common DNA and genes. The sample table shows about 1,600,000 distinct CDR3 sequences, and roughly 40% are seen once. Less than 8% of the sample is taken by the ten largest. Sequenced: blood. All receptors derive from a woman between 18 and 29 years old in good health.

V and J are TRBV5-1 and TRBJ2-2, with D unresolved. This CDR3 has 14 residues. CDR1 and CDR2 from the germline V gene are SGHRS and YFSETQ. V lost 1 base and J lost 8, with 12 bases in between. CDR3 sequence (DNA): TGCGCCAGCAGCTTGTCCATCTCCGGGGGGGAGCTGTTTTTT. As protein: CASSLSISGGELFF.

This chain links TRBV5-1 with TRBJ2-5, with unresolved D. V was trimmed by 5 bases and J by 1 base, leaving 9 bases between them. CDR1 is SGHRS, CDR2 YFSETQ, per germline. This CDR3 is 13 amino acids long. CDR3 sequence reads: CASSGHLQETQYF. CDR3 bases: TGCGCCAGCAGTGGGCATCTCCAAGAGACCCAGTACTTC. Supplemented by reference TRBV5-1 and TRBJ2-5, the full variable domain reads KAGVTQTPRYLIKTRGQQVTLSCSPISGHRSVSWYQQTPGQGLQFLFEYFSETQRNKGNFPGRFSGRQFSNSRSEMNVSTLELGDSALYLCASSGHLQETQYFGPGTRLLVL.

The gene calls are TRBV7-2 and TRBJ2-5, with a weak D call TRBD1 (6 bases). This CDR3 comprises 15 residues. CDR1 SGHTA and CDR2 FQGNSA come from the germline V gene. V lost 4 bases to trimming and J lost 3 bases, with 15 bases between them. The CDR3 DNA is TGTGCCAGCAGCTCTTACAGGGCAGGGGAAGAGACCCAGTACTTC. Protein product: CASSSYRAGEETQYF.

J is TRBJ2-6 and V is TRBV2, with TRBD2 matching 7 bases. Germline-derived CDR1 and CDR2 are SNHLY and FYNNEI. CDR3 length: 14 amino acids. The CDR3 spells CSGAKSSGANVLTF. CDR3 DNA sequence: TGTAGCGGGGCGAAGAGCTCTGGGGCCAACGTCCTGACTTTC.

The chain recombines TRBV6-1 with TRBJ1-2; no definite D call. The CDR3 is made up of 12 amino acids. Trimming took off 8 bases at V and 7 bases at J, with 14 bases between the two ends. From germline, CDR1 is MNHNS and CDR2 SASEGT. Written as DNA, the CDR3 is TGTGCCAGCGGGCGCGGGGAACGTGGCTACACCTTC. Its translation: CASGRGERGYTF.

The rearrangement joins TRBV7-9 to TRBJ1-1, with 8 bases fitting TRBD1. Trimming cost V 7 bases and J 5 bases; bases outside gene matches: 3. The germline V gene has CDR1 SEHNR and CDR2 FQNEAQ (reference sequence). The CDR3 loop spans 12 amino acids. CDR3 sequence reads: CASNWTGTEAFF. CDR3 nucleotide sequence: TGTGCCAGCAACTGGACAGGGACTGAAGCTTTCTTT.

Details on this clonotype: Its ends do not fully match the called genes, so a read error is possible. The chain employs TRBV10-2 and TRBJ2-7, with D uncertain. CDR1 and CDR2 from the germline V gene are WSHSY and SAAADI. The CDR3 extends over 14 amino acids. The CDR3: CASPDLCPSYERYF. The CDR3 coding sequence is TGCGCCAGCCCTGACCTTTGCCCCTCCTACGAGCGGTACTTC.

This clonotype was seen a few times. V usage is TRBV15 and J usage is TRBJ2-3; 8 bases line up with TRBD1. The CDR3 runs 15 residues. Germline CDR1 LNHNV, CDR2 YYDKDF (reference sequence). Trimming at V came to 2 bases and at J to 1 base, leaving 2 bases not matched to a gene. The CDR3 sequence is CATSRRGQGTDTQYF. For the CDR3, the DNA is TGTGCCACCAGCAGAAGGGGACAGGGCACAGATACGCAGTATTTT. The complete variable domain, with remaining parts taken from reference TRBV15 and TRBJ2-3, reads DAMVIQNPRYQVTQFGKPVTLSCSQTLNHNVMYWYQQKSSQAPKLLFHYYDKDFNNEADTPDNFQSRRPNTSFCFLDIRSPGLGDTAMYLCATSRRGQGTDTQYFGPGTRLTVL.

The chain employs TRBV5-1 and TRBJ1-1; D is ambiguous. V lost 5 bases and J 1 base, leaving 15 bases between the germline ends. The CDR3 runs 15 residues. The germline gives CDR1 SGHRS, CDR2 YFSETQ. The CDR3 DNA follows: TGCGCCAGCAGGTTTGAAGCTAAAAAGAACACTGAAGCTTTCTTT. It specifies CASRFEAKKNTEAFF.

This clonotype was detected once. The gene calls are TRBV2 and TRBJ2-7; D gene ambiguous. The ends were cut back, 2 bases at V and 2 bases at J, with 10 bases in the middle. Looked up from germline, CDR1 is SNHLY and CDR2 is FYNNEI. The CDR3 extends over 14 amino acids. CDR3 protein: CASSEQDATYEQYF. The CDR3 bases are TGTGCCAGCAGTGAACAGGACGCCACCTACGAGCAGTACTTC.

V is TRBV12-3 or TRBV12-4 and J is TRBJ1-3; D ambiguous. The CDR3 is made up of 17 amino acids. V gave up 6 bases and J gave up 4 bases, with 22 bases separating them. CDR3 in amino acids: CASSRLTGRLRGNTIYF. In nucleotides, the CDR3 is TGTGCCAGCAGCCGACTGACGGGGAGATTGAGGGGAAACACCATATATTTT.

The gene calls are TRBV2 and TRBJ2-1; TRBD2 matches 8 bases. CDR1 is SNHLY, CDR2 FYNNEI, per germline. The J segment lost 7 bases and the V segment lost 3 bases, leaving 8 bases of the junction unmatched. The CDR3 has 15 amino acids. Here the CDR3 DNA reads TGTGCCAGCAGTGACCCCGGGAGGGCCAGTAATGAGCAGTTCTTC. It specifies CASSDPGRASNEQFF.

In DNA, the CDR3 is TGTGCCAGCAGTCCTTCTAGGGTTAATGAAAAACTGTTTTTT. Translation: CASSPSRVNEKLFF. The V gene is TRBV6-5, the J gene TRBJ1-4; D call uncertain. V lost 5 bases and J lost 4, with 11 bases in between. The CDR3 has 14 residues. In germline, CDR1 is MNHEY, CDR2 SVGAGI.

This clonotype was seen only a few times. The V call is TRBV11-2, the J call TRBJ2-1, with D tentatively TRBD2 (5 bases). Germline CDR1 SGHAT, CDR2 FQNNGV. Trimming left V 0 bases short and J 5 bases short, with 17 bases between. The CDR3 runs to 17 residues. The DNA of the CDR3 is TGTGCCAGCAGCTTAGATCTATCGGGGAAGGGCGACAATGAGCAGTTCTTC. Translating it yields CASSLDLSGKGDNEQFF.

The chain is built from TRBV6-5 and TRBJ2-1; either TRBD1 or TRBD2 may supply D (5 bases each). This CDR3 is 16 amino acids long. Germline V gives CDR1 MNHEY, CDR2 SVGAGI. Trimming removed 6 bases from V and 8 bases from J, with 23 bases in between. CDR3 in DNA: TGTGCCAGCAGGGGGACCAGCCCACAATGGGGCTATGAGCAGTTCTTC. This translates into CASRGTSPQWGYEQFF.

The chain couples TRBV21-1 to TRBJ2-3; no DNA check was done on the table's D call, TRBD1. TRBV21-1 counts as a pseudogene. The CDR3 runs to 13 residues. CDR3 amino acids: CASGGARTDTQYF. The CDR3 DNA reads TGTGCCAGCGGAGGGGCGCGCACAGATACGCAGTATTTT.

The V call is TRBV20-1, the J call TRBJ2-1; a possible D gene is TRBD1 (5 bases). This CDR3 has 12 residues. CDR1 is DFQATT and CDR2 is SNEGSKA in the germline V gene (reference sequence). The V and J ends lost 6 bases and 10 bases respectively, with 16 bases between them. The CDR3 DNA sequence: TGCAGTGCGCAGGGATGGAGCTACGAGCAGTTCTTC. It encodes CSAQGWSYEQFF.

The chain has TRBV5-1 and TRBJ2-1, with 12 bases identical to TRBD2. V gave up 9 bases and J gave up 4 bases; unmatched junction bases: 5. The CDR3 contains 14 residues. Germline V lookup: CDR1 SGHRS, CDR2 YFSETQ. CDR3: CATRGLAGYNEQFF. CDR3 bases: TGCGCCACCCGGGGACTAGCGGGTTACAATGAGCAGTTCTTC.

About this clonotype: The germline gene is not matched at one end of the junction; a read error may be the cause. The CDR3 loop is CVSTVEGNTEAFF. Here the CDR3 DNA reads TGTGTCAGCACCGTAGAGGGGAACACTGAAGCTTTCTTT. V gene TRBV2 combines with J gene TRBJ1-1; D is unclear. CDR1 and CDR2 from the germline V gene are SNHLY and FYNNEI. The CDR3 length is 13 residues.

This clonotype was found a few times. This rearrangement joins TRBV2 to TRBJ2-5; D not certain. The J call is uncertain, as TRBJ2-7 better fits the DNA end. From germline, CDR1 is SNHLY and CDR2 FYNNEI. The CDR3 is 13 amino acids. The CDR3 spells CASSVGTLYEQYF. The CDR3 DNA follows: TGTGCCAGCAGTGTAGGCACCCTCTACGAGCAGTACTTC.

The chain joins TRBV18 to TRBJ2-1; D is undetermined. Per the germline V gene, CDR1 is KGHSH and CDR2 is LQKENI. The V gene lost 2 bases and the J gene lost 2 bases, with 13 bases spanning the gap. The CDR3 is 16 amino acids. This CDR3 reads CASSPMGSPTYNEQFF. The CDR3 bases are TGTGCCAGCTCACCAATGGGATCCCCTACCTACAATGAGCAGTTCTTC.

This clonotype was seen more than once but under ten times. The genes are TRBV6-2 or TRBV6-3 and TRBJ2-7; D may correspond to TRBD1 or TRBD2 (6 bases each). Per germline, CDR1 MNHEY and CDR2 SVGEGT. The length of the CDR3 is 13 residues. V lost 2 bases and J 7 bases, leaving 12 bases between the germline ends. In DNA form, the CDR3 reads TGTGCCAGCAGTTACGGTCGGGGGCTGGAGCAGTACTTC. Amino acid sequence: CASSYGRGLEQYF.

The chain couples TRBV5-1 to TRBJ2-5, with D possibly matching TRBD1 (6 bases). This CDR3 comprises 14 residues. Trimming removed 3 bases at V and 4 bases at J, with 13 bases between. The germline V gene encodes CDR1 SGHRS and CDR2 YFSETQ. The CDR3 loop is CASSSSVGGETQYF. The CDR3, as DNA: TGCGCCAGCAGCTCCAGTGTAGGGGGAGAGACCCAGTACTTC.

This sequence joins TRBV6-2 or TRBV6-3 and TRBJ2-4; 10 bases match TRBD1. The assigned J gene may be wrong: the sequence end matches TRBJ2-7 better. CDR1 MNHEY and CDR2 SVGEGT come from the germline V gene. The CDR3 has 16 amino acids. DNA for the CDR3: TGTGCCAGCAGCCTAGCAGGCGGGACAGGGGCTTACGAGCAGTACTTC. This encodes CASSLAGGTGAYEQYF.

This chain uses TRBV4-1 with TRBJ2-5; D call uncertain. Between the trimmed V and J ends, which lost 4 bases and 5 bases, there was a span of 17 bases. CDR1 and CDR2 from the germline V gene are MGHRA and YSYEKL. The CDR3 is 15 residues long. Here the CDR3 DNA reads TGCGCCAGCAGCCTCATCGACCCGGGTCAGGAGACCCAGTACTTC. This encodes CASSLIDPGQETQYF.

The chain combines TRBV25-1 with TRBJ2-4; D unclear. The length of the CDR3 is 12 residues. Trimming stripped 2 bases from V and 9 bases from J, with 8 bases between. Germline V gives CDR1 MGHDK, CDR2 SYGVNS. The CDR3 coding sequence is TGTGCCAGCAGTGAAACCCTTGGCATTCAGTACTTC. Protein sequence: CASSETLGIQYF.

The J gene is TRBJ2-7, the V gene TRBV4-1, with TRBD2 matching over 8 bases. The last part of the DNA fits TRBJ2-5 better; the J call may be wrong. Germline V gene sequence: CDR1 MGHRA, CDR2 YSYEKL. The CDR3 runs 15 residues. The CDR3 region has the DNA TGCGCCAGCAGCCAGCCGGGACTAGAGACAAAGACCCAGTACTTC. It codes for CASSQPGLETKTQYF.

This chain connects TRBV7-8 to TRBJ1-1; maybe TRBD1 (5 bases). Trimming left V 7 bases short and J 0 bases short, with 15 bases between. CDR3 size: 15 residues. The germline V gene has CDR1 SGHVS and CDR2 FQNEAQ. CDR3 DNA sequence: TGTGCCAGCACCCGGGGGGAGGGCTTGAACACTGAAGCTTTCTTT. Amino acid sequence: CASTRGEGLNTEAFF.

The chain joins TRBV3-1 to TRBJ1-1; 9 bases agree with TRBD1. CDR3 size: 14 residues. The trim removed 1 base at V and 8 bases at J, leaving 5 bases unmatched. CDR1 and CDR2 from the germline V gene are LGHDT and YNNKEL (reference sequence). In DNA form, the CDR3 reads TGTGCCAGCAGCCAAGGGGGACAGGGACGGGAAGCTTTCTTT. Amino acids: CASSQGGQGREAFF. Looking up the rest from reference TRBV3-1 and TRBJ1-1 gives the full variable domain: DTAVSQTPKYLVTQMGNDKSIKCEQNLGHDTMYWYKQDSKKFLKIMFSYNNKELIINETVPNRFSPKSPDKAHLNLHINSLELGDSAVYFCASSQGGQGREAFFGQGTRLTVV.

CDR3 amino acids: CASKTGPEQFF. The CDR3, as DNA: TGTGCCAGCAAAACTGGACCTGAGCAGTTCTTC. The chain has TRBV6-2 or TRBV6-3 and TRBJ2-1; D remains unclear. The CDR3 is 11 amino acids. V gave up 7 bases and J gave up 9 bases, with 10 bases separating them. Germline lookup yields CDR1 MNHEY and CDR2 SVGEGT.